These T cell receptor beta chains were read from a single sample in a study of shared clonotypes between healthy human individuals. Data came from immunoSEQ multiplex PCR; TCRdb stores just in-frame clones and leaves some out. The table has under 850,000 clones, approximately 72% seen once. The sequenced sample was memory CD4+ T cells sorted from blood. These receptor sequences come from a woman in her twenties or thirties in good health. The conserved cysteine and the conserved F or W are not part of the CDR3 here.

TRBJ2-7	TRBV29-1	SVGLGGYEQY
TRBJ2-1	TRBV1	TSSQTSGRRHNEQF
TRBJ1-1	TRBV18	ASSPPDNGGFAEAF
TRBJ2-1	TRBV30	AWSVGLNNEQF
TRBJ2-5	TRBV5-8	ASGGTSRETQY
TRBJ2-1	TRBV14	ASSQDGGIEQF
TRBJ2-4	TRBV25-1	ASTKEAGDIQY
TRBJ1-2	TRBV2	ASSEEINYGYT
TRBJ2-7	TRBV28	ASSTLSAYRPYEQY
TRBJ2-7	TRBV28	ASSPVRLADTYEQY
TRBJ2-2	TRBV5-1	ASREGANTGELF
TRBJ2-7	TRBV6-6	ASSYLQGSSYEQY
TRBJ1-4	TRBV7-9	ASSRDIRKLF
TRBJ1-5	TRBV15	ATSRDTQLPNQPQH
TRBJ2-3	TRBV28	ASTPTGKGRTDTQY
TRBJ1-2	TRBV19	ASRNLGTAQSYGYT
TRBJ2-7	TRBV10-3	AIKRGTSSDEQY
TRBJ2-7	TRBV25-1	ASSERQGHEQY
TRBJ2-5	TRBV6-5	ASSLQEGETQY
TRBJ2-3	TRBV5-3	ARSYRDRDSNTQY
TRBJ2-2	TRBV5-1	ASSLVATGELF
TRBJ2-2	TRBV7-6	ASRVRQAGELF
TRBJ2-7	TRBV27	ASSSGGQGYYEQY
TRBJ2-7	TRBV7-3	ASSPNGGAEEQY
TRBJ1-2	TRBV5-6	ASSFRGRGNYGYT
TRBJ1-2	TRBV6-6	ASSSDRVGGYT
TRBJ1-1	TRBV4-1	ASSQESQWTEAF
TRBJ1-4	TRBV28	ASTGPEEKLF
TRBJ2-7	TRBV6-1	ASSAAGTYEQY
TRBJ2-3	TRBV5-1	ASSLGNSLSTDTQY
TRBJ2-7	TRBV27	ASSRGTGSSSYEQY
TRBJ2-1	TRBV30	AWRSGLYNEQF
TRBJ2-5	TRBV2	ASRRETGTQVSQY
TRBJ2-1	TRBV19	ASGNGAGF
TRBJ1-2	TRBV19	ASKQTYGYT
TRBJ2-7	TRBV2	ASSDPPERQY
TRBJ2-5	TRBV5-4	ASSLGQGETQY
TRBJ1-1	TRBV7-9	ASSIYRSEAF
TRBJ2-6	TRBV7-2	ASSSGQGDSGANVLT
TRBJ2-3	TRBV14	ASSQLQMLSTDTQY
TRBJ2-1	TRBV12-5	ASGVAGSYNEQF
TRBJ2-2	TRBV18	ASSPLPGNTGELF
TRBJ2-5	TRBV14	ASSRLALAGGFQETQY
TRBJ2-1	TRBV6-1	ASSRGTSVEQF
TRBJ1-4	TRBV19	ASSIGERVNEKLF
TRBJ1-3	TRBV6-6	ASRPGLRSGNTIY
TRBJ2-5	TRBV5-4	ASSLASGSETQY
TRBJ2-7	TRBV7-8	ASSLEEKQY
TRBJ2-7	TRBV9	ASSPLSGVSYEQY
TRBJ2-7	TRBV6-6	ASSSEGYEQY
TRBJ2-1	TRBV28	ATRAGGSSYNEQF
TRBJ2-3	TRBV11-2	ASSLLAERTDTQY
TRBJ1-1	TRBV5-5	ASSLSFWDGQVDPEAF